This T cell receptor beta chain is from a study of T cells expressing NK-cell markers. Broader study findings: Whether expanded NKG2C+ T cell clones were HCMV specific stayed uncertain.

From its re-call of the 5' RACE reads, TCRdb lists each CDR3 protein once, without DNA. Its table lists 90,000 to 130,000 distinct CDR3 sequences. Worth noting for this clonotype: Antigen specificity is unknown.

Germline V gives CDR1 SGDLS, CDR2 YYNGEE. The CDR3 has 15 residues. The chain couples TRBV9 to TRBJ2-6; TCRdb's D gene call, TRBD1, goes unchecked for lack of DNA. This TCR derives from a woman aged 18-70 years in good health. The sample consisted of blood T cells: a sorted CD56 or NKG2C T cell subset, CD4+ or CD8+ T cells, or bulk PBMC T cells (not recorded which). CDR3 in amino acids: CASSEGESGANVLTF.